This TCR beta chain comes out of a study of blood T cell repertoires in COVID-19. Overall study: Both acute and convalescent COVID-19 samples were obtained from the United States, Italy and Spain. The analysed material was cDNA or gDNA that came from T cells, B-cell-depleted T cells, or PBMCs.

The length of the CDR3 is 15 residues. J lost 1 base, V lost 4 bases, and 3 bases had no gene match. Germline V CDR1 and CDR2: LGHNA, YSLEER. Original methodology: Amplifying reference gene primers gave estimates of nucleated cell counts. Clones were read by immunoSEQ multiplex PCR, and TCRdb kept only the in-frame ones, dropping some. From that table come the V and J calls and clone size; the DNA was used to work out D and trimming. The table includes hundreds of thousands of clones, roughly 90% detected once. The sequence derives from a man in his forties with acute or convalescent COVID-19. The sample taken for sequencing was peripheral blood. J is TRBJ1-4 and V is TRBV4-3, with TRBD1 matching 7 bases. CDR3 nucleotide sequence: TGCGCCAGCAGCCCTTACAGGGGAACTAATGAAAAACTGTTTTTT. Protein: CASSPYRGTNEKLFF.